This paragraph reports one T cell receptor beta chain. The data were taken from a study of blood T cell repertoires in COVID-19. Overall study: Donors in the United States, Italy and Spain gave samples during acute or convalescent COVID-19.

Losses at the gene ends were 2 bases for V and 0 bases for J; bases not matched to a gene: 4. Germline V gene lookup returns CDR1 LGHNA and CDR2 YSLEER. This CDR3 comprises 15 residues. Original processing methods: From reference gene primer amplification, estimates of nucleated cell counts were derived. Using immunoSEQ multiplex PCR, the repertoire was profiled, and TCRdb retains in-frame clones only, with some absent. That table is the source of V, J and clone size, and D and trimming were worked out from the DNA. The sample has about 220,000 clones; around 85% are singletons. Participants were aged roughly 18 to 100 years from more than 20 US areas. Cohorts were determined from participant-reported clinical history.

V is TRBV4-3 and J is TRBJ2-7, with TRBD1 matching over 7 bases. The source material was PBMCs or T cells enriched from blood (not recorded which). The sequence came from a woman aged 40-49 years with acute COVID-19. The CDR3 protein is CASSQSRTGSYEQYF. CDR3 coding DNA: TGCGCCAGCAGCCAATCCCGGACAGGCTCCTACGAGCAGTACTTC.